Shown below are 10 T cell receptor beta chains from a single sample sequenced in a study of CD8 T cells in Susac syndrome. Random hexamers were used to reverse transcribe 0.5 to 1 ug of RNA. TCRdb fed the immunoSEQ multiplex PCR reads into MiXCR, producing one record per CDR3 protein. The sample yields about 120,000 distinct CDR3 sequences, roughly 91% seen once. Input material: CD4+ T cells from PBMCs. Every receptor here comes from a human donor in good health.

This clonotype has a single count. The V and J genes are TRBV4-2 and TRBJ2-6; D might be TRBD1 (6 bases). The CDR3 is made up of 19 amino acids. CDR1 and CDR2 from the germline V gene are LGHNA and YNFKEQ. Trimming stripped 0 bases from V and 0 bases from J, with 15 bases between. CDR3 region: CASSQDIPGTNSGANVLTF. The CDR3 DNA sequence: TGTGCCAGCAGCCAAGATATCCCCGGGACAAACTCTGGGGCCAACGTCCTGACTTTC.

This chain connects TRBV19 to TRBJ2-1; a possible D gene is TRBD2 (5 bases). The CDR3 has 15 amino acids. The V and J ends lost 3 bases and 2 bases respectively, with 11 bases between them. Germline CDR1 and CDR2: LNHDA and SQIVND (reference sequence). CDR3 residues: CASSISGITYNEQFF. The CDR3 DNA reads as TGTGCCAGTAGTATTTCGGGGATAACCTACAATGAGCAGTTCTTC.

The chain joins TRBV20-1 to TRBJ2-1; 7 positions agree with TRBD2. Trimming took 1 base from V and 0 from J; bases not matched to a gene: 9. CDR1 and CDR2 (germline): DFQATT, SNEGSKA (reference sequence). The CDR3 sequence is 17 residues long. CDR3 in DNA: TGCAGTGCTAGAGGAGGTTCAAGCGGGACCTCCTACAATGAGCAGTTCTTC. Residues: CSARGGSSGTSYNEQFF.

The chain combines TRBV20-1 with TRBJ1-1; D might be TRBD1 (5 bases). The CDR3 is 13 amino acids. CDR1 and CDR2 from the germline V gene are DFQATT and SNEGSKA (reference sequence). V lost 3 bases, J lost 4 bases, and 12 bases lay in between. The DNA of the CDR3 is TGCAGTGCTAGTGGCTGGGGCGGCACTGAAGCTTTCTTT. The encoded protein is CSASGWGGTEAFF.

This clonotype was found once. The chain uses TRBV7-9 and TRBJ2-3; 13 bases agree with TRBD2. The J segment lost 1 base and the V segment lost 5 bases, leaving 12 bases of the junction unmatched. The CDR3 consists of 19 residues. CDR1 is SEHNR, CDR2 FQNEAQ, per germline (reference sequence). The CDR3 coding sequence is TGTGCCAGCAGCGATTCTCCCGGGACTAGCGGGACGCGCACAGATACGCAGTATTTT. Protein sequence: CASSDSPGTSGTRTDTQYF. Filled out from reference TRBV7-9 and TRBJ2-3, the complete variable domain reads DTGVSQNPRHKITKRGQNVTFRCDPISEHNRLYWYRQTLGQGPEFLTYFQNEAQLEKSRLLSDRFSAERPKGSFSTLEIQRTEQGDSAMYLCASSDSPGTSGTRTDTQYFGPGTRLTVL.

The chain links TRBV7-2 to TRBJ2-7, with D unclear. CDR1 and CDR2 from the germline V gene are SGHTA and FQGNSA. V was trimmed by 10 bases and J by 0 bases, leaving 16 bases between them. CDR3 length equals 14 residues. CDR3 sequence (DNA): TGTGCCACCCTCTTAACAGTGTACTCCTACGAGCAGTACTTC. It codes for CATLLTVYSYEQYF.

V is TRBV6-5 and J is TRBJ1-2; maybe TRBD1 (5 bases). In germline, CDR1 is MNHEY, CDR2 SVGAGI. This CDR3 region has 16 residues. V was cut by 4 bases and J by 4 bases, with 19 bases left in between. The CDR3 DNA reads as TGTGCCAGCAGTTCTCGGGGAGGGGAGCATGGCTATGGCTACACCTTC. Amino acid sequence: CASSSRGGEHGYGYTF.

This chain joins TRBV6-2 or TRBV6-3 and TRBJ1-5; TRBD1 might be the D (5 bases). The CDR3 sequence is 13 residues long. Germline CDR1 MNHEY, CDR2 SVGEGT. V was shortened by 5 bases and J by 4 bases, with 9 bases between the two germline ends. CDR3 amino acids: CASSAYRNQPQHF. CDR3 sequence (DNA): TGTGCCAGCAGTGCGTACAGGAATCAGCCCCAGCATTTT.

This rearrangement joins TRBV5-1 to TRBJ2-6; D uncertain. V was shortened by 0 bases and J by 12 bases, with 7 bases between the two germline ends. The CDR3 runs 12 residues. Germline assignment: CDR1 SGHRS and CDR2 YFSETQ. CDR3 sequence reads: CASSLEQPVLTF. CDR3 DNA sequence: TGCGCCAGCAGCTTGGAACAGCCCGTCCTGACTTTC. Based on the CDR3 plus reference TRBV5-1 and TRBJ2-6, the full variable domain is KAGVTQTPRYLIKTRGQQVTLSCSPISGHRSVSWYQQTPGQGLQFLFEYFSETQRNKGNFPGRFSGRQFSNSRSEMNVSTLELGDSALYLCASSLEQPVLTFGAGSRLTVL.

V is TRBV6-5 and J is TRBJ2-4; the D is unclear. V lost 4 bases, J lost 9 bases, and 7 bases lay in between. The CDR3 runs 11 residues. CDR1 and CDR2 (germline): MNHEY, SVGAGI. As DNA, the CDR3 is TGTGCCAGCAGTTCCCAGTCCATTCAGTACTTC. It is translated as CASSSQSIQYF.